These 3 T cell receptor beta chains originate from one sample sequenced in a study of blood T cells in healthy people across ages (dated by TCRdb to 2015 to 2017). Library preparation used 5' RACE. Sequenced using an Illumina HiSeq 2500. A second PCR of roughly 6 to 11 cycles was run with a J-beta primer mix and a sample-barcoded 5' primer. The public reads were reprocessed in TCRdb via fastp at Q25 and MiXCR, keeping in-frame beta chains. Each entry merges the rows of one CDR3 protein and shows their most common DNA and genes. For this sample there are roughly 1,800,000 distinct CDR3 sequences; 49% appear just once. Less than 2.5% of the sample belongs to the ten largest clones. Sequenced: blood. The receptor source for this set is a woman between 40 and 50 years old in good health.

The rearrangement links TRBV28 to TRBJ2-7; D tentatively reads TRBD1 or TRBD2 (6 bases each). Trimming stripped 5 bases from V and 2 bases from J, with 10 bases between. CDR1 and CDR2 from the germline V gene are MDHEN and SYDVKM. The CDR3 runs to 13 residues. The CDR3 is CASSTGATYEQYF. The CDR3 DNA reads TGTGCCAGCAGTACGGGGGCTACCTACGAGCAGTACTTC.

The V gene is TRBV9, the J gene TRBJ1-2; D uncertain. V lost 1 base to trimming and J lost 6 bases, with 7 bases between them. CDR1 and CDR2 from the germline V gene are SGDLS and YYNGEE. This CDR3 is 12 amino acids long. This CDR3 is CASSVPRDGYTF. As DNA, the CDR3 is TGTGCCAGCAGCGTACCGAGGGATGGCTACACCTTC. The full variable domain, rest sourced from reference TRBV9 and TRBJ1-2, is DSGVTQTPKHLITATGQRVTLRCSPRSGDLSVYWYQQSLDQGLQFLIQYYNGEERAKGNILERFSAQQFPDLHSELNLSSLELGDSALYFCASSVPRDGYTFGSGTRLTVV.

Comments on this clonotype: A read error may account for a junction end that differs from germline. This chain connects TRBV6-1 to TRBJ1-1; D uncertain. Germline CDR1 MNHNS, CDR2 SASEGT. The CDR3 runs to 16 residues. This chain's CDR3 is CASSEAPRQVGTEVFF. DNA of the CDR3: TGTGCCAGCAGTGAAGCGCCTCGTCAGGTGGGCACTGAAGTTTTCTTT.